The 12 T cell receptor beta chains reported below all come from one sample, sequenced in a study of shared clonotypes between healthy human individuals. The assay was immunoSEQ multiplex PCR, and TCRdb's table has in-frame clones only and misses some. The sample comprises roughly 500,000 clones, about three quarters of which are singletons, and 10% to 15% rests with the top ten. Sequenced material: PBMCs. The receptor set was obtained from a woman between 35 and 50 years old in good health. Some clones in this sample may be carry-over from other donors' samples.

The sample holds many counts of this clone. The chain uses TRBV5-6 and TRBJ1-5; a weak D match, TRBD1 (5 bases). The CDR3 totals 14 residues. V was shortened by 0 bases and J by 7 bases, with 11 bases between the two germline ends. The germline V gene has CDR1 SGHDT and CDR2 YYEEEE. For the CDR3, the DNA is TGTGCCAGCAGCTTGGCCGGGGGGGACCAGCCCCAGCATTTT. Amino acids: CASSLAGGDQPQHF.

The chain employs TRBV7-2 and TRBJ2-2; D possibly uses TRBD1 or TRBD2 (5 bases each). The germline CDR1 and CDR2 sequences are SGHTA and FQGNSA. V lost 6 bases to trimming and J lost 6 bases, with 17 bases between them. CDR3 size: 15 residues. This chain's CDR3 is CASSRDRPPSGELFF. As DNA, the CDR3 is TGTGCCAGCAGTCGGGACCGCCCCCCCTCCGGGGAGCTGTTTTTT.

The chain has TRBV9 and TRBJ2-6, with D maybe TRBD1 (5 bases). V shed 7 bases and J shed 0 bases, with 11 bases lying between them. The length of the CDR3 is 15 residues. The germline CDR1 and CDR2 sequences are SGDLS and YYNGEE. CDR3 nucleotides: TGTGCCAGCGGCGCCCAGGGCTCTGGGGCCAACGTCCTGACTTTC. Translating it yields CASGAQGSGANVLTF.

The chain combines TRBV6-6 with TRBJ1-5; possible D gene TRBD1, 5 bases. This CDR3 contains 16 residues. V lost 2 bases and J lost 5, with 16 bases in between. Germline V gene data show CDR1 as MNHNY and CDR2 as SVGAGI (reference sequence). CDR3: CASSYPTGGLHQPQHF. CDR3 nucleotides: TGTGCCAGCAGTTACCCTACGGGGGGTCTCCATCAGCCCCAGCATTTT.

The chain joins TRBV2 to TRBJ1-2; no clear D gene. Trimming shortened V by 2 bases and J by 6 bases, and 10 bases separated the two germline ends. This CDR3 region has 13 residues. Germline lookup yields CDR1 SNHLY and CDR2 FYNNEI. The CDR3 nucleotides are TGTGCCAGCAGTGAACACCGATCGGATGGCTACACCTTC. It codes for CASSEHRSDGYTF.

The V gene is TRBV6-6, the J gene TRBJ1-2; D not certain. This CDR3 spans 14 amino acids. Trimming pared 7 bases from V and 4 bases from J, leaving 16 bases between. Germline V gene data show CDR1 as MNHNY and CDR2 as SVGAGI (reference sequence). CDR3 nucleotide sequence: TGTGCCAGCACCCCAGAAGAAACCTCCTATGGCTACACCTTC. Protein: CASTPEETSYGYTF.

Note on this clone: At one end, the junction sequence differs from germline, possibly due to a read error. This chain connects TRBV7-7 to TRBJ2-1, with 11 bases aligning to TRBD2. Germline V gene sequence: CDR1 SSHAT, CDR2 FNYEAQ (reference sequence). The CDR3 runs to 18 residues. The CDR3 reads CASSPWTSGPPAYNEQFF. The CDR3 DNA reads TGTGCTAGCAGCCCGTGGACTAGCGGGCCGCCGGCCTACAATGAGCAGTTCTTC. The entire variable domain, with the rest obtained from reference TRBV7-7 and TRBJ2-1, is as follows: GAGVSQSPRYKVTKRGQDVTLRCDPISSHATLYWYQQALGQGPEFLTYFNYEAQPDKSGLPSDRFSAERPEGSISTLTIQRTEQRDSAMYRCASSPWTSGPPAYNEQFFGPGTRLTVL.

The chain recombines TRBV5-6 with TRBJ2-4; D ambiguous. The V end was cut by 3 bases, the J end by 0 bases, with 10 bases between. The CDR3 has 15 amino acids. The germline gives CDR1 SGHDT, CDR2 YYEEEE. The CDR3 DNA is TGTGCCAGCAGCTCCTACAGATTAGCCAAAAACATTCAGTACTTC. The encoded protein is CASSSYRLAKNIQYF.

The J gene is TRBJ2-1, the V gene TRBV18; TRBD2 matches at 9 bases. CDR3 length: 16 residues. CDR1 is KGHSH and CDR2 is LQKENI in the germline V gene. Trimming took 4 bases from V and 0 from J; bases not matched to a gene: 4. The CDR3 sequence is CASSQNSGSSYNEQFF. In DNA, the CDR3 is TGTGCCAGCTCACAGAATAGCGGGAGCTCCTACAATGAGCAGTTCTTC.

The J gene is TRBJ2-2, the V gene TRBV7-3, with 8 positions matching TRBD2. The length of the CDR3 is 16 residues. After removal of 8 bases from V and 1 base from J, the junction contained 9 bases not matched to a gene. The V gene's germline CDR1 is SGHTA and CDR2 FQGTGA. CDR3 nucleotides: TGTGCCAGCGCTCGTGGTAGCGGGGTGAACACCGGGGAGCTGTTTTTT. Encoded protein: CASARGSGVNTGELFF. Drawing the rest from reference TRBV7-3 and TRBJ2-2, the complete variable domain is GAGVSQTPSNKVTEKGKYVELRCDPISGHTALYWYRQSLGQGPEFLIYFQGTGAADDSGLPNDRFFAVRPEGSVSTLKIQRTERGDSAVYLCASARGSGVNTGELFFGEGSRLTVL.

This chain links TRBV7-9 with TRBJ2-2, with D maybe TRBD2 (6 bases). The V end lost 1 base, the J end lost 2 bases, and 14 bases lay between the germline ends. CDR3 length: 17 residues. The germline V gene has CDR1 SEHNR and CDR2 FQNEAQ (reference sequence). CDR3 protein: CASSLDIPGENTGELFF. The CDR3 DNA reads TGTGCCAGCAGCTTAGATATCCCGGGGGAAAACACCGGGGAGCTGTTTTTT. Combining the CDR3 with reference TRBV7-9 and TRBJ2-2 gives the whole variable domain DTGVSQNPRHKITKRGQNVTFRCDPISEHNRLYWYRQTLGQGPEFLTYFQNEAQLEKSRLLSDRFSAERPKGSFSTLEIQRTEQGDSAMYLCASSLDIPGENTGELFFGEGSRLTVL.

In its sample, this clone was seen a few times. The CDR3 DNA is TGTGCCAGCCGAATAGGGAGGAACACTGAAGCTTTCTTT. Its translation is CASRIGRNTEAFF. The V and J genes are TRBV27 and TRBJ1-1; no reliable D call. Germline lookup yields CDR1 MNHEY and CDR2 SMNVEV (reference sequence). The CDR3 runs 13 residues. Trimming pared 8 bases from V and 1 base from J, leaving 11 bases between.